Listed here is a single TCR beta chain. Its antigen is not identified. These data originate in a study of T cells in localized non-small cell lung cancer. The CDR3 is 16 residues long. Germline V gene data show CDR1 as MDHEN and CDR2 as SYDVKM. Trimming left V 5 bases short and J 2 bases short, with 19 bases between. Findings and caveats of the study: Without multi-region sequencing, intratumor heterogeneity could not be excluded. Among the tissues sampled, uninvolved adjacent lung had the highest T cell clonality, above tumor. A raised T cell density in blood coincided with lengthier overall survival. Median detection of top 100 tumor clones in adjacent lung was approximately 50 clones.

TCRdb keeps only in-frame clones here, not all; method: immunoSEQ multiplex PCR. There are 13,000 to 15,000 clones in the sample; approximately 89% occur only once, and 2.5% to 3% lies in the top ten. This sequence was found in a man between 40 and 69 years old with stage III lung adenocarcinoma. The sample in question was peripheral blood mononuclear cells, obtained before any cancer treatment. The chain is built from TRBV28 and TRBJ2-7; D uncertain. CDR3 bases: TGTGCCAGCAGTCCCCGACGGACCACGAAAACCTACGAGCAGTACTTC. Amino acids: CASSPRRTTKTYEQYF.